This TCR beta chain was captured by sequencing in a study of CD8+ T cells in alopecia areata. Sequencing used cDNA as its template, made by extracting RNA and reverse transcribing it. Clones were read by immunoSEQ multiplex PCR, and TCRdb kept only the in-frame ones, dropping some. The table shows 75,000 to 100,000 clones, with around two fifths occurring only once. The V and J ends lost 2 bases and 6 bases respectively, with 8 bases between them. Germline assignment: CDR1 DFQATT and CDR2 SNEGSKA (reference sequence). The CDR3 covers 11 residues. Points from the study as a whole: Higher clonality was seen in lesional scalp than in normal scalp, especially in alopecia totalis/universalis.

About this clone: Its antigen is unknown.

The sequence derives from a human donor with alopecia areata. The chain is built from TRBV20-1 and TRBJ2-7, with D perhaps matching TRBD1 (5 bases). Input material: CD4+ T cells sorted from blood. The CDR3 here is CSARSGREQYF. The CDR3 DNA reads TGCAGTGCTAGATCAGGGCGCGAGCAGTACTTC.